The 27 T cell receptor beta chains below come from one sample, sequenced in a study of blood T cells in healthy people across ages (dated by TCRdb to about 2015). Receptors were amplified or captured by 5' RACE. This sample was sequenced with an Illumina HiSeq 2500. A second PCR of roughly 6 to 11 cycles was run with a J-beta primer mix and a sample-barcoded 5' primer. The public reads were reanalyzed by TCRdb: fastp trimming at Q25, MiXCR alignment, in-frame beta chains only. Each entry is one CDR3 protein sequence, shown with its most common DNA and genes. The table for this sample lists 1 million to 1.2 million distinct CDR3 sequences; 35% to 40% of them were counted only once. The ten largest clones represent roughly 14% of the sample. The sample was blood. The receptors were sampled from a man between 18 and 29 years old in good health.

The CDR3 DNA sequence: TGTGCCAGCACCGCCTTCGCCGGGACTGAAGCTTTCTTT. This sequence encodes CASTAFAGTEAFF. The chain is built from TRBV6-5 and TRBJ1-1; D gene ambiguous. The CDR3 runs 13 residues. V lost 7 bases, J lost 5 bases, and 14 bases lay in between. Germline V gene data show CDR1 as MNHEY and CDR2 as SVGAGI.

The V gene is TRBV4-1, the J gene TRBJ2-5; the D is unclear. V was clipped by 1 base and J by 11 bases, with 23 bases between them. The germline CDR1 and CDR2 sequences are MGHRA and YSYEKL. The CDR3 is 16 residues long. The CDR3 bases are TGCGCCAGCAGCCAAGGTGTAGCAGTACCCTACAATGAGCAGTACTTC. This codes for CASSQGVAVPYNEQYF.

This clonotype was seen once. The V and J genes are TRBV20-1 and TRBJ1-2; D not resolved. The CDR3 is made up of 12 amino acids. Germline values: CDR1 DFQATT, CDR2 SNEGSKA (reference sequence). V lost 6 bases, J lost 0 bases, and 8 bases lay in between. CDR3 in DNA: TGCAGTGCCCCGAGTGCTAACTATGGCTACACCTTC. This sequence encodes CSAPSANYGYTF.

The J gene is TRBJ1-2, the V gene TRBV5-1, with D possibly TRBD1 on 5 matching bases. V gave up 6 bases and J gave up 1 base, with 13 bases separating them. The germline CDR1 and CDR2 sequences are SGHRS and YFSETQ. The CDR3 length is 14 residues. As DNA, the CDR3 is TGCGCCAGCATCTTAACACAGGATAACTATGGCTACACCTTC. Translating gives CASILTQDNYGYTF. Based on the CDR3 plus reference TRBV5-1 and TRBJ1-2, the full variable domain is KAGVTQTPRYLIKTRGQQVTLSCSPISGHRSVSWYQQTPGQGLQFLFEYFSETQRNKGNFPGRFSGRQFSNSRSEMNVSTLELGDSALYLCASILTQDNYGYTFGSGTRLTVV.

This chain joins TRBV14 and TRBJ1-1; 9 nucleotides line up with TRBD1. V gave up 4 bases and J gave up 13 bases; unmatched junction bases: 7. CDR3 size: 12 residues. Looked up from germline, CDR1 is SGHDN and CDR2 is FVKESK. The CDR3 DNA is TGTGCCAGCAGCCGAGGGACAGGGACAGTTTTCTTT. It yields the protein CASSRGTGTVFF.

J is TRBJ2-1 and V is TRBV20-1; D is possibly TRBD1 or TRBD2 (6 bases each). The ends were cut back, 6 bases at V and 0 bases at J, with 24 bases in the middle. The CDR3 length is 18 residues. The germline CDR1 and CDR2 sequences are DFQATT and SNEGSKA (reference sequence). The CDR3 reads CSAHFIEGGRNSYNEQFF. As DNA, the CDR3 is TGCAGTGCGCATTTTATTGAGGGGGGACGAAACTCCTACAATGAGCAGTTCTTC.

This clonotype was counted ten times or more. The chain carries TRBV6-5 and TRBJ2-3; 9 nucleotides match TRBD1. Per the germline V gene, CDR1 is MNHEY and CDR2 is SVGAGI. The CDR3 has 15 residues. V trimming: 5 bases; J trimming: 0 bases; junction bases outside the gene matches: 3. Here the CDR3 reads CASSAQGASTDTQYF. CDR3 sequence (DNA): TGTGCCAGCAGTGCACAGGGGGCTAGCACAGATACGCAGTATTTT.

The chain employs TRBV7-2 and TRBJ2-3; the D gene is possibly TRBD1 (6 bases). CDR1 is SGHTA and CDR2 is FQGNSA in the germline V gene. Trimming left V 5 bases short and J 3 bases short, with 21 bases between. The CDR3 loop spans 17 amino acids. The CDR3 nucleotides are TGTGCCAGCAGCCTGCAACCGCAGGGGCTAGAAACAGATACGCAGTATTTT. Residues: CASSLQPQGLETDTQYF. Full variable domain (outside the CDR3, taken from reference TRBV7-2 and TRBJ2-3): GAGVSQSPSNKVTEKGKDVELRCDPISGHTALYWYRQSLGQGLEFLIYFQGNSAPDKSGLPSDRFSAERTGGSVSTLTIQRTQQEDSAVYLCASSLQPQGLETDTQYFGPGTRLTVL.

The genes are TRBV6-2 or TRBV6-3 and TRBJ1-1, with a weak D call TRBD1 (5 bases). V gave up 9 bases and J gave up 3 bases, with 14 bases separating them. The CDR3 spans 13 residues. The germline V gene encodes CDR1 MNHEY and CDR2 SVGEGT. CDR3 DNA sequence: TGTGCCAGTGAAAACCCAGGGTACACTGAAGCTTTCTTT. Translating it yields CASENPGYTEAFF.

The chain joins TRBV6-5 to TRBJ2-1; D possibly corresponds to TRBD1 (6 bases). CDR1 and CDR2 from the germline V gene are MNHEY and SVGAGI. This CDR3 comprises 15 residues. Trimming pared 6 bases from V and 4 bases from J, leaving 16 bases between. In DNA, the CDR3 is TGTGCCAGCAGACGACCGGGACACAAATACAATGAGCAGTTCTTC. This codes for CASRRPGHKYNEQFF.

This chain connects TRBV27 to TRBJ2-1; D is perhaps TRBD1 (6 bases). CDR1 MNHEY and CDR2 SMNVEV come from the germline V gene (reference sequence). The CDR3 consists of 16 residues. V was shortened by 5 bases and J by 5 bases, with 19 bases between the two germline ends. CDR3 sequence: CASSPLAGGVNNEQFF. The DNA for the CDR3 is TGTGCCAGCAGTCCCCTGGCTGGGGGCGTGAACAATGAGCAGTTCTTC.

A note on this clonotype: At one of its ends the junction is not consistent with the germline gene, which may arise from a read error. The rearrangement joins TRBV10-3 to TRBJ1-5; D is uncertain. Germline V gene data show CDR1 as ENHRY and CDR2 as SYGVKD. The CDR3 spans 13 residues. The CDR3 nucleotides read TGTGCCATCAGTGTGGATGGCAAGCAGCCCCAGCATTTT. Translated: CAISVDGKQPQHF.

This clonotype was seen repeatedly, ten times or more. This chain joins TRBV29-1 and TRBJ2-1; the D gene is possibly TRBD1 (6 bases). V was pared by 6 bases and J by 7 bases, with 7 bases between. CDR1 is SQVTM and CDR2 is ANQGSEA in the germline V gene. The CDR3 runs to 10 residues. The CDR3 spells CSVDSNEQFF. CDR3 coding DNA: TGCAGCGTGGACAGTAATGAGCAGTTCTTC.

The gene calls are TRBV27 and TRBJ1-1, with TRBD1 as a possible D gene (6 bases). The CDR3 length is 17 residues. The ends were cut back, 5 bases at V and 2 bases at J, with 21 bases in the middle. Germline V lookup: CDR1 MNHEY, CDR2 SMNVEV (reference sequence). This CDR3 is CASSPFRQAGLNTEAFF. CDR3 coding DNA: TGTGCCAGCAGTCCCTTCAGACAGGCGGGATTAAACACTGAAGCTTTCTTT.

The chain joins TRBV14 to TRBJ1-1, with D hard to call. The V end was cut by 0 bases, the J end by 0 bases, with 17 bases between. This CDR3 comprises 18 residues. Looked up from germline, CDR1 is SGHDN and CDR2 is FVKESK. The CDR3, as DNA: TGTGCCAGCAGCCAAGATTACCAGGCCCGAAAAATGAACACTGAAGCTTTCTTT. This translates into CASSQDYQARKMNTEAFF.

Here the CDR3 DNA reads TGTGCCAGCAGTGACACTAGAAACAATGAGCAGTTCTTC. Its protein is CASSDTRNNEQFF. The chain combines TRBV6-1 with TRBJ2-1, with D possibly being TRBD2 (5 bases). The CDR3 loop spans 13 amino acids. Germline CDR1 and CDR2: MNHNS and SASEGT. V lost 3 bases and J 5 bases, leaving 8 bases between the germline ends.

Here the CDR3 reads CATRPRSGSTNEKLFF. The CDR3 coding sequence is TGTGCCACCAGGCCGAGATCCGGATCAACTAATGAAAAACTGTTTTTT. V usage is TRBV27 and J usage is TRBJ1-4; D is undetermined. The germline gives CDR1 MNHEY, CDR2 SMNVEV (reference sequence). V was trimmed by 10 bases and J by 0 bases, leaving 18 bases between them. This CDR3 region has 16 residues. The entire variable domain, with the rest obtained from reference TRBV27 and TRBJ1-4, is as follows: EAQVTQNPRYLITVTGKKLTVTCSQNMNHEYMSWYRQDPGLGLRQIYYSMNVEVTDKGDVPEGYKVSRKEKRNFPLILESPSPNQTSLYFCATRPRSGSTNEKLFFGSGTQLSVL.

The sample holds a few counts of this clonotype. The CDR3 DNA reads as TGTGCCAGCAGTTTTCAGGGGTACACCATATATTTT. Translated: CASSFQGYTIYF. The chain is built from TRBV12-3 or TRBV12-4 and TRBJ1-3; D might be TRBD1 (6 bases). The length of the CDR3 is 12 residues. V dropped 3 bases and J dropped 8 bases, with 8 bases sitting between them.

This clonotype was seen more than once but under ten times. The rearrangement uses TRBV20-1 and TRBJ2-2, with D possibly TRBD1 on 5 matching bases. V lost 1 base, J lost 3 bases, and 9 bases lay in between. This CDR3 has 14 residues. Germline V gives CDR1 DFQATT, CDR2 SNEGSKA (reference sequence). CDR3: CSARAQGDTGELFF. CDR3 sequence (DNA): TGCAGTGCTAGAGCTCAGGGTGACACCGGGGAGCTGTTTTTT.

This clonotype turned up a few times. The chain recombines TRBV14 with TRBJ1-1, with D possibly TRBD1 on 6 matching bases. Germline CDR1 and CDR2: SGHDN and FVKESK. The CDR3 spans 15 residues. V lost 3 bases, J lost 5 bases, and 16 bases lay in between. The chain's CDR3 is CASSHTRGKNTEAFF. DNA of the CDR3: TGTGCCAGCAGCCATACCAGGGGAAAGAATACTGAAGCTTTCTTT.

As DNA, the CDR3 is TGTGCCAGCAGCTTAATCAGGGGTTACAATGAGCAGTTCTTC. It encodes CASSLIRGYNEQFF. The V call is TRBV7-2, the J call TRBJ2-1; TRBD1 is a possible D gene (6 bases). The V gene lost 2 bases and the J gene lost 4 bases, with 9 bases spanning the gap. The CDR3 length is 14 residues. CDR1 is SGHTA and CDR2 is FQGNSA in the germline V gene.

The CDR3 loop is CASSSDHSETQYF. Here the CDR3 DNA reads TGTGCCAGCAGTTCGGACCACTCAGAGACCCAGTACTTC. The genes are TRBV6-2 or TRBV6-3 and TRBJ2-5; D is unresolved. This CDR3 spans 13 amino acids. Germline V lookup: CDR1 MNHEY, CDR2 SVGEGT. Trimming stripped 4 bases from V and 4 bases from J, with 10 bases between.

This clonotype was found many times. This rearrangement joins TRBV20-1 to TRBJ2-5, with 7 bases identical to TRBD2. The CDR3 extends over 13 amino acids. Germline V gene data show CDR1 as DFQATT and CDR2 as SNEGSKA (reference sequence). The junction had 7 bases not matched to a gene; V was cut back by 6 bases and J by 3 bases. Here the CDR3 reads CSARDYIEETQYF. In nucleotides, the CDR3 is TGCAGTGCCCGGGACTACATAGAAGAGACCCAGTACTTC.

The chain's CDR3 is CASSRGPVEMNTEAFF. The CDR3 DNA follows: TGTGCCAGCAGCCGCGGACCGGTGGAGATGAACACTGAAGCTTTCTTT. The gene calls are TRBV5-5 and TRBJ1-1; D not certain. Germline loops: CDR1 SGHKS, CDR2 YYEKEE (reference sequence). V shed 4 bases and J shed 0 bases, with 16 bases lying between them. This CDR3 spans 16 amino acids.

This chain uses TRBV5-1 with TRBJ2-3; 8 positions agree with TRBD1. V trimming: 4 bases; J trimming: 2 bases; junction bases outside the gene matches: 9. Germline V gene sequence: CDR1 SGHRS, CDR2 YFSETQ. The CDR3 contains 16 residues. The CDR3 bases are TGCGCCAGCAGCGTGGGAACAGGGGGTCCCACAGATACGCAGTATTTT. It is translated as CASSVGTGGPTDTQYF.

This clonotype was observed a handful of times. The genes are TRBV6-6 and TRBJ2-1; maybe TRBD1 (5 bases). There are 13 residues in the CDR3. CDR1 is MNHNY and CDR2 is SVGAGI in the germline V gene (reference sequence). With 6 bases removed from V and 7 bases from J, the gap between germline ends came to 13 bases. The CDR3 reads CASRTEIRNEQFF. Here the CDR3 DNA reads TGTGCCAGCAGGACAGAAATCAGGAATGAGCAGTTCTTC.

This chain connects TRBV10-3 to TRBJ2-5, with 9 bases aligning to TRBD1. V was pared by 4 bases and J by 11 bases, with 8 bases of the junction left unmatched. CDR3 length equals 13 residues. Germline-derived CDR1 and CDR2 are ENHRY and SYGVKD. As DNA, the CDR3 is TGTGCCATCAGTGGGACAGGGGACACGGGGCAGTACTTC. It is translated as CAISGTGDTGQYF.